This is a list of T cell receptor beta chains from one sample in a study of blood T cell repertoires in COVID-19. This table comes from immunoSEQ multiplex PCR, and its TCRdb copy is limited to in-frame clones, with some not included. Among about 200,000 clones listed, 85% were seen once. The material sequenced was peripheral blood. The source is a woman older than 75 with acute or convalescent COVID-19. Each CDR3 is given with its conserved first and last residue. Fields, in order: clone size, J gene, D gene, V gene, CDR3 protein, CDR3 DNA. The D gene is left open where the match is weak. For some rows the clone size is stated as once, few or many, or as a class when expanded; others skip it.

abundance: few; j_gene: TRBJ1-2; d_gene: TRBD1; v_gene: TRBV4-3; CDR3aa: CASSQVWTGTGHVGYTF; CDR3nt: TGCGCCAGCAGCCAAGTATGGACCGGGACAGGGCATGTAGGCTACACCTTC
abundance: -; j_gene: TRBJ2-2; d_gene: -; v_gene: TRBV5-4; CDR3aa: CASSLEATANTGELFF; CDR3nt: TGTGCCAGCAGCTTGGAGGCGACAGCGAACACCGGGGAGCTGTTTTTT
abundance: -; j_gene: TRBJ2-7; d_gene: TRBD1; v_gene: TRBV11-3; CDR3aa: CASSLAGTESSYEQYF; CDR3nt: TGTGCCAGCAGCTTGGCCGGGACAGAGAGCTCCTACGAGCAGTACTTC
abundance: -; j_gene: TRBJ2-5; d_gene: -; v_gene: TRBV25-1; CDR3aa: CASSAHSETQYF; CDR3nt: TGTGCCAGCAGTGCCCACTCCGAGACCCAGTACTTC
abundance: -; j_gene: TRBJ2-1; d_gene: TRBD2; v_gene: TRBV5-3; CDR3aa: CARGGSGRAHEQFF; CDR3nt: TGTGCCAGGGGGGGAAGCGGGAGGGCACATGAGCAGTTCTTC
abundance: -; j_gene: TRBJ2-5; d_gene: -; v_gene: TRBV7-2; CDR3aa: CASSFVRETQYF; CDR3nt: TGTGCCAGCAGTTTCGTACGGGAGACCCAGTACTTC
abundance: -; j_gene: TRBJ1-2; d_gene: -; v_gene: TRBV6-2/TRBV6-3; CDR3aa: CASSQDSNYGYTF; CDR3nt: TGTGCCAGCAGCCAAGACAGTAACTATGGCTACACCTTC
abundance: -; j_gene: TRBJ2-2; d_gene: TRBD2; v_gene: TRBV6-5; CDR3aa: CASGGREGRGELFF; CDR3nt: TGTGCCAGTGGAGGGCGGGAGGGGCGCGGGGAGCTGTTTTTT
abundance: -; j_gene: TRBJ2-5; d_gene: TRBD2; v_gene: TRBV9; CDR3aa: CASSRTSGTWQETQYF; CDR3nt: TGTGCCAGCAGTCGGACTAGCGGGACGTGGCAAGAGACCCAGTACTTC
abundance: once; j_gene: TRBJ2-3; d_gene: TRBD1; v_gene: TRBV5-1; CDR3aa: CASSSPGQSPLPTDTQYF; CDR3nt: TGCGCCAGCAGCTCGCCGGGACAGTCCCCTCTTCCCACAGATACGCAGTATTTT
abundance: -; j_gene: TRBJ1-5; d_gene: -; v_gene: TRBV7-9; CDR3aa: CASSPLDGLGNQPQHF; CDR3nt: TGTGCCAGCAGCCCACTAGACGGGCTCGGCAATCAGCCCCAGCATTTT
abundance: -; j_gene: TRBJ2-3; d_gene: TRBD2; v_gene: TRBV18; CDR3aa: CASSPGSGSVADTQYF; CDR3nt: TGTGCCAGCTCACCAGGTAGCGGGAGCGTCGCAGATACGCAGTATTTT
abundance: -; j_gene: TRBJ2-7; d_gene: TRBD1; v_gene: TRBV10-3; CDR3aa: CAIGGTGEPYEQYF; CDR3nt: TGTGCCATCGGGGGGACAGGGGAACCCTACGAGCAGTACTTC
abundance: -; j_gene: TRBJ1-3; d_gene: -; v_gene: TRBV11-2; CDR3aa: CASTLQRGNTIYF; CDR3nt: TGTGCCAGCACCCTTCAGAGGGGAAACACCATATATTTT
abundance: -; j_gene: TRBJ1-1; d_gene: -; v_gene: TRBV10-3; CDR3aa: CAISEERGTEAFF; CDR3nt: TGTGCCATCAGTGAGGAGAGAGGCACTGAAGCTTTCTTT
abundance: -; j_gene: TRBJ2-3; d_gene: -; v_gene: TRBV5-1; CDR3aa: CASSFPGQTTDTQYF; CDR3nt: TGCGCCAGCAGCTTCCCGGGACAAACCACAGATACGCAGTATTTT
abundance: -; j_gene: TRBJ2-5; d_gene: TRBD1; v_gene: TRBV18; CDR3aa: CASSAGTGSWETQYF; CDR3nt: TGTGCCAGCTCAGCAGGGACAGGGTCTTGGGAGACCCAGTACTTC
abundance: -; j_gene: TRBJ1-5; d_gene: -; v_gene: TRBV28; CDR3aa: CASSLNRAQPQHF; CDR3nt: TGTGCCAGCAGTTTGAACAGGGCTCAGCCCCAGCATTTT
abundance: -; j_gene: TRBJ1-5; d_gene: -; v_gene: TRBV29-1; CDR3aa: CSVGTANQPQHF; CDR3nt: TGCAGCGTTGGAACAGCCAATCAGCCCCAGCATTTT
abundance: -; j_gene: TRBJ1-1; d_gene: TRBD1; v_gene: TRBV12-3/TRBV12-4; CDR3aa: CASTLDRGLRAFF; CDR3nt: TGTGCCAGCACCCTGGACAGGGGGCTTCGTGCTTTCTTT
abundance: -; j_gene: TRBJ2-3; d_gene: TRBD2; v_gene: TRBV18; CDR3aa: CASSVMTSGSTDTQYF; CDR3nt: TGTGCCAGCTCTGTTATGACTAGCGGAAGCACAGATACGCAGTATTTT
abundance: -; j_gene: TRBJ2-2; d_gene: -; v_gene: TRBV27; CDR3aa: CASTAQGGGGELFF; CDR3nt: TGTGCCAGTACGGCGCAGGGGGGTGGCGGGGAGCTGTTTTTT
abundance: -; j_gene: TRBJ2-3; d_gene: -; v_gene: TRBV18; CDR3aa: CASSQSPSTDTQYF; CDR3nt: TGTGCCAGCTCACAGAGTCCCAGCACAGATACGCAGTATTTT
abundance: few; j_gene: TRBJ2-5; d_gene: TRBD2; v_gene: TRBV6-2/TRBV6-3; CDR3aa: CASSPFFGLAGAQETQYF; CDR3nt: TGTGCCAGCAGCCCCTTTTTTGGACTAGCGGGGGCCCAAGAGACCCAGTACTTC
abundance: -; j_gene: TRBJ1-2; d_gene: -; v_gene: TRBV28; CDR3aa: CASSLSPEIYGYTF; CDR3nt: TGTGCCAGCAGTTTATCTCCGGAGATCTATGGCTACACCTTC
abundance: -; j_gene: TRBJ1-2; d_gene: -; v_gene: TRBV12-5; CDR3aa: CASGLAGYGYTF; CDR3nt: TGTGCTAGTGGTTTGGCGGGGTATGGCTACACCTTC
abundance: -; j_gene: TRBJ1-5; d_gene: -; v_gene: TRBV6-1; CDR3aa: CASSASSNRDNQPQHF; CDR3nt: TGTGCCAGCAGTGCGTCCTCCAACAGGGACAATCAGCCCCAGCATTTT
abundance: -; j_gene: TRBJ1-2; d_gene: -; v_gene: TRBV5-1; CDR3aa: CASSLDFYGYTF; CDR3nt: TGCGCCAGCAGCTTGGACTTCTATGGCTACACCTTC
abundance: -; j_gene: TRBJ1-5; d_gene: TRBD1; v_gene: TRBV2; CDR3aa: CASTGTGGHQPQHF; CDR3nt: TGTGCCAGCACCGGGACAGGGGGACATCAGCCCCAGCATTTT
abundance: -; j_gene: TRBJ1-6; d_gene: -; v_gene: TRBV30; CDR3aa: CAWRGENNSPLHF; CDR3nt: TGTGCCTGGAGAGGAGAGAATAATTCACCCCTCCACTTT
abundance: -; j_gene: TRBJ2-1; d_gene: TRBD2; v_gene: TRBV2; CDR3aa: CASSLTSGSYNEQFF; CDR3nt: TGTGCCAGCAGTCTGACTAGCGGCTCATACAATGAGCAGTTCTTC
abundance: -; j_gene: TRBJ2-1; d_gene: -; v_gene: TRBV5-3; CDR3aa: CARSLVWRDSYNEQFF; CDR3nt: TGTGCCAGAAGCTTGGTCTGGCGGGATTCGTACAATGAGCAGTTCTTC
abundance: -; j_gene: TRBJ2-7; d_gene: -; v_gene: TRBV3-1/TRBV3-2; CDR3aa: CASSQGPGGTYEQYF; CDR3nt: TGTGCCAGCAGCCAAGGCCCAGGCGGGACCTACGAGCAGTACTTC
abundance: -; j_gene: TRBJ1-2; d_gene: -; v_gene: TRBV4-3; CDR3aa: CASSQDRRQVHYGYTF; CDR3nt: TGCGCCAGCAGCCAAGATCGTAGGCAGGTCCACTATGGCTACACCTTC
abundance: -; j_gene: TRBJ2-1; d_gene: -; v_gene: TRBV10-3; CDR3aa: CAISDPIAVSSYNEQFF; CDR3nt: TGTGCCATCAGTGACCCCATAGCGGTGAGCTCCTACAATGAGCAGTTCTTC
abundance: few; j_gene: TRBJ1-6; d_gene: -; v_gene: TRBV19; CDR3aa: CASKRRLDGDNSPLHF; CDR3nt: TGTGCCAGTAAAAGAAGACTGGACGGGGATAATTCACCCCTCCACTTT
abundance: -; j_gene: TRBJ2-7; d_gene: TRBD2; v_gene: TRBV5-1; CDR3aa: CASSYLTSGAYEQYF; CDR3nt: TGCGCCAGCAGCTACTTGACTAGCGGAGCTTACGAGCAGTACTTC
abundance: -; j_gene: TRBJ2-5; d_gene: TRBD1; v_gene: TRBV7-9; CDR3aa: CASSPPGQPRDQYF; CDR3nt: TGTGCCAGCAGCCCCCCGGGACAGCCAAGAGACCAGTACTTC
abundance: many; j_gene: TRBJ1-2; d_gene: -; v_gene: TRBV11-2; CDR3aa: CASSIDSYGYTF; CDR3nt: TGTGCCAGCAGCATTGACAGCTATGGCTACACCTTC
abundance: -; j_gene: TRBJ1-4; d_gene: TRBD1; v_gene: TRBV5-4; CDR3aa: CASSLTGTGGEKLFF; CDR3nt: TGTGCCAGCAGCCTCACCGGGACAGGGGGTGAAAAACTGTTTTTT
abundance: few; j_gene: TRBJ1-5; d_gene: TRBD1; v_gene: TRBV19; CDR3aa: CATDRTGYSNQPQHF; CDR3nt: TGTGCCACCGATAGGACAGGGTATAGCAATCAGCCCCAGCATTTT
abundance: once; j_gene: TRBJ2-3; d_gene: -; v_gene: TRBV5-1; CDR3aa: CASSLGQRPDTQYF; CDR3nt: TGCGCCAGCAGCTTGGGACAGCGACCAGATACGCAGTATTTT
abundance: -; j_gene: TRBJ2-1; d_gene: -; v_gene: TRBV5-5; CDR3aa: CASSLTDVNEQFF; CDR3nt: TGTGCCAGCAGCTTGACAGACGTCAATGAGCAGTTCTTC
abundance: few; j_gene: TRBJ2-7; d_gene: -; v_gene: TRBV2; CDR3aa: CASSPGQISEQYF; CDR3nt: TGTGCCAGCAGTCCGGGACAAATTAGCGAGCAGTACTTC